The 7 T cell receptor beta chains given below trace back to one sample, sequenced in a study of regulatory T cells in long-lasting Graves disease (dated by TCRdb to the early 2020s). The library relied on multiplex PCR. Reads for this sample came from an Illumina HiSeq 4000. iRepertoire HTBI primers and Arm-PCR amplification of CDR3 regions were used to construct TCR beta libraries. The public reads were run again by TCRdb, first through fastp at Q25 and then through MiXCR, and only productive beta chains were kept. Rows matching on CDR3 protein sequence are summarized as one entry with the most common DNA and genes. Here the sample has about 540,000 distinct CDR3 sequences; about 13% occur a single time. Together, the top ten hold roughly 10% of the sample. The time point label, read with the paper, signifies: newly diagnosed GD, antithyroid drugs for less than 3 months. For both TCR sequencing and RNA sequencing, RNA was extracted from PBMCs using TRIzol.

This sample was also put to use in a study of T cells in Graves' hyperthyroidism and ophthalmopathy.

The input for sequencing was peripheral blood mononuclear cells (PBMCs), taken at new diagnosis, from a patient treated with antithyroid drugs. The receptors shown here come from a man between 25 and 39 years old with Graves disease. Donor details come from another sample of the same person, matched by shared clones.

This clonotype showed up just a few times. The CDR3 spells CASRADTLSGNTIYF. As DNA, the CDR3 is TGTGCCAGCAGAGCAGACACCCTCTCTGGAAACACCATATATTTT. The V and J genes are TRBV7-9 and TRBJ1-3; D remains unclear. Germline CDR1 SEHNR, CDR2 FQNEAQ (reference sequence). The V and J ends lost 6 bases and 0 bases respectively, with 12 bases between them. CDR3 length: 15 amino acids.

The sample holds many counts of this clonotype. The gene calls are TRBV7-9 and TRBJ2-1, with 8 bases fitting TRBD2. V lost 3 bases to trimming and J lost 5 bases; unmatched junction nucleotides: 3. CDR3 length: 14 residues. Germline CDR1 is SEHNR and CDR2 is FQNEAQ (reference sequence). The DNA for the CDR3 is TGTGCCAGCAGCTTTAGCGGGACGGACAATGAGCAGTTCTTC. Protein: CASSFSGTDNEQFF.

In its sample, this clonotype was seen once. This may arise from a read error, as a much more abundant clone is one base away. The chain has TRBV2 and TRBJ1-3; D remains ambiguous. Germline CDR1 is SNHLY and CDR2 is FYNNEI. The CDR3 consists of 14 residues. The chain's CDR3 is CASSEQSSGNTICF. For the CDR3, the DNA is TGTGCCAGCAGTGAGCAGAGTTCTGGAAACACCATATGTTTT.

This clonotype was seen only a few times. CDR3 sequence reads: CASSTGADTGELFF. The DNA for the CDR3 is TGTGCCAGCAGTACTGGGGCGGACACCGGGGAGCTGTTTTTT. This chain joins TRBV6-4 and TRBJ2-2; possibly TRBD1 for D (5 bases). Per germline, CDR1 MRHNA and CDR2 SNTAGT. Trimming stripped 5 bases from V and 3 bases from J, with 10 bases between. The CDR3 spans 14 residues.

There are many counts of this clonotype. This rearrangement joins TRBV28 to TRBJ2-3; 7 nucleotides match TRBD2. With 2 bases clipped from V and 4 bases from J, the junction kept 6 bases outside the gene matches. The germline V gene encodes CDR1 MDHEN and CDR2 SYDVKM. This CDR3 has 15 amino acids. CDR3 nucleotide sequence: TGTGCCAGCAGTTTACGGTTGGGAGGGGCAGATACGCAGTATTTT. Its translation: CASSLRLGGADTQYF.

This clonotype was observed a few times. This chain joins TRBV20-1 and TRBJ2-1; 7 bases are shared with TRBD2. The V gene's germline CDR1 is DFQATT and CDR2 SNEGSKA (reference sequence). The CDR3 is 14 amino acids. The J segment lost 10 bases and the V segment lost 3 bases, leaving 12 bases of the junction unmatched. CDR3 coding DNA: TGCAGTGCTAGCGGGGGGACCGCAATCATAGAGCAGTTCTTC. This gives the protein CSASGGTAIIEQFF.

This chain links TRBV5-4 with TRBJ2-7; D is unclear. With 3 bases removed from V and 7 bases from J, the gap between germline ends came to 17 bases. From germline, CDR1 is SGHNT and CDR2 YYREEE (reference sequence). The CDR3 length is 14 residues. The CDR3 DNA follows: TGTGCCAGCAGCTCGGACCCGCGGAATGGTGAGCAGTACTTC. Protein: CASSSDPRNGEQYF.